Listed here are 15 T cell receptor beta chains from one sample, sequenced in a study of blood T cell repertoires in COVID-19 (dated by TCRdb to the early 2020s). Library method: the immunoSEQ multiplex PCR assay. The table was pulled from immuneACCESS by TCRdb, which kept in-frame rearrangements only. Such tables lose some clones; where checked, under half of the loss comes from unresolved V genes, and the rest has no known cause. Counted in this sample were 30,000 or so clones; 85% of them appeared once. 8% to 10% of the sample goes to the ten largest clones. Material: peripheral blood. All receptors come from a man at least 80 years old with active COVID-19.

The rearrangement links TRBV30 to TRBJ2-7; 7 bases agree with TRBD1. From germline, CDR1 is GTSNPN and CDR2 SVGIG (reference sequence). V lost 0 bases, J lost 6 bases, and 5 bases stayed unmatched. CDR3 length equals 13 residues. The CDR3 nucleotides read TGTGCCTGGAGTGTACTGACAGGGTTCGAGCAGTACTTC. It translates to CAWSVLTGFEQYF.

The chain recombines TRBV6-2 or TRBV6-3 with TRBJ1-1; maybe TRBD1 (5 bases). The CDR3 is 14 amino acids. Germline CDR1 is MNHEY and CDR2 is SVGEGT. Trimming left V 5 bases short and J 0 bases short, with 10 bases between. CDR3 amino acids: CASSRPGVNTEAFF. For the CDR3, the DNA is TGTGCCAGCAGTCGTCCGGGGGTGAACACTGAAGCTTTCTTT.

This clone was detected only once. The chain joins TRBV2 to TRBJ2-2; D is uncertain. V was pared by 6 bases and J by 6 bases, with 11 bases between. Per germline, CDR1 SNHLY and CDR2 FYNNEI. This CDR3 has 13 residues. The CDR3 reads CASRVLNSGELFF. CDR3 nucleotides: TGTGCCAGCAGGGTCCTAAATTCCGGGGAGCTGTTTTTT.

The V and J genes are TRBV4-1 and TRBJ2-2, with D maybe TRBD2 (5 bases). CDR3 size: 13 residues. CDR1 MGHRA and CDR2 YSYEKL come from the germline V gene. V dropped 2 bases and J dropped 8 bases, with 9 bases sitting between them. CDR3 sequence: CASSQKPGGELFF. DNA of the CDR3: TGCGCCAGCAGCCAAAAACCGGGGGGGGAGCTGTTTTTT.

The chain joins TRBV19 to TRBJ2-1; 8 bases align to TRBD2. V trimming: 4 bases; J trimming: 5 bases; junction bases outside the gene matches: 4. The germline gives CDR1 LNHDA, CDR2 SQIVND (reference sequence). This CDR3 is built from 14 residues. Written as DNA, the CDR3 is TGTGCCAGTAGTAACGGGGGGGTCCACAATGAGCAGTTCTTC. Protein sequence: CASSNGGVHNEQFF.

This chain uses TRBV19 with TRBJ1-4; D is possibly TRBD1 (6 bases). The CDR3 length is 13 residues. V lost 7 bases to trimming and J lost 3 bases, with 9 bases between them. Germline values: CDR1 LNHDA, CDR2 SQIVND (reference sequence). CDR3 bases: TGTGCCAGTACAGGGGTATCTAATGAAAAACTGTTTTTT. Protein sequence: CASTGVSNEKLFF.

This chain uses TRBV20-1 with TRBJ1-5, with D uncertain. Germline CDR1 DFQATT, CDR2 SNEGSKA (reference sequence). This CDR3 spans 17 amino acids. The V end was cut by 3 bases, the J end by 7 bases, with 25 bases between. The chain's CDR3 is CSASYTGRWGSGQPQHF. The CDR3 bases are TGCAGTGCTAGTTATACTGGACGGTGGGGAAGCGGACAGCCCCAGCATTTT.

This chain connects TRBV19 to TRBJ1-5, with 7 bases identical to TRBD1. V gave up 5 bases and J gave up 3 bases; unmatched junction bases: 10. In germline, CDR1 is LNHDA, CDR2 SQIVND (reference sequence). There are 16 residues in the CDR3. The CDR3 DNA reads TGTGCCAGTAGTGTTGGGACAGCCCGATACAATCAGCCCCAGCATTTT. This gives the protein CASSVGTARYNQPQHF.

The V and J genes are TRBV7-7 and TRBJ2-7, with 9 bases lining up with TRBD1. The ends lost 5 bases at V and 3 bases at J; junction bases unmatched: 5. The CDR3 totals 14 residues. Germline CDR1 and CDR2: SSHAT and FNYEAQ (reference sequence). The CDR3 DNA sequence: TGTGCCAGCAGCCCTCGACAGGGGGACTACGAGCAGTACTTC. It is translated as CASSPRQGDYEQYF. The full variable domain, completed using reference TRBV7-7 and TRBJ2-7, is GAGVSQSPRYKVTKRGQDVTLRCDPISSHATLYWYQQALGQGPEFLTYFNYEAQPDKSGLPSDRFSAERPEGSISTLTIQRTEQRDSAMYRCASSPRQGDYEQYFGPGTRLTVT.

The V call is TRBV13, the J call TRBJ2-1; 9 positions agree with TRBD2. The germline CDR1 and CDR2 sequences are PRHDT and FYEKMQ (reference sequence). Trimming removed 5 bases from V and 3 bases from J; junction bases left unmatched: 5. CDR3 length equals 15 residues. The CDR3 here is CASSQGRGGYNEQFF. The CDR3, as DNA: TGTGCCAGCAGCCAAGGGCGGGGGGGCTACAATGAGCAGTTCTTC.

J is TRBJ2-1 and V is TRBV4-1, with TRBD2 matching over 8 bases. This CDR3 has 17 amino acids. V lost 0 bases and J lost 9; bases outside the gene matches: 13. CDR1 is MGHRA and CDR2 is YSYEKL in the germline V gene. This CDR3 reads CASSQERRVPGGGEQFF. The CDR3 DNA reads as TGCGCCAGCAGCCAAGAACGTCGAGTCCCGGGGGGGGGTGAGCAGTTCTTC.

The chain carries TRBV7-9 and TRBJ2-7; D might be TRBD2 (5 bases). Germline V gene data show CDR1 as SEHNR and CDR2 as FQNEAQ (reference sequence). The CDR3 spans 12 residues. V lost 5 bases and J lost 7, with 12 bases in between. CDR3 in DNA: TGTGCCAGCAGCACGCGGGTTGGGGAGCAGTACTTC. Translated: CASSTRVGEQYF.

The chain combines TRBV7-8 with TRBJ1-2; perhaps TRBD1 as D (6 bases). Germline-derived CDR1 and CDR2 are SGHVS and FQNEAQ. V lost 3 bases and J lost 8, with 13 bases in between. This CDR3 comprises 13 residues. The CDR3 loop reads CASSFRGAGGYTF. CDR3 nucleotides: TGTGCCAGCAGCTTCAGGGGCGCCGGGGGCTACACCTTC.

This chain connects TRBV9 to TRBJ2-3; maybe TRBD1 (5 bases). The germline V and J ends were trimmed by 4 bases and 2 bases, with 14 bases remaining between them. Per the germline V gene, CDR1 is SGDLS and CDR2 is YYNGEE. This CDR3 comprises 15 residues. CDR3 coding DNA: TGTGCCAGCAGCACCCAAGGACACAACACAGATACGCAGTATTTT. Translating gives CASSTQGHNTDTQYF.

This clone was counted once. CDR3 amino acids: CASSQGGYEQYF. The CDR3 bases are TGTGCCAGTAGTCAGGGGGGCTACGAGCAGTACTTC. The chain employs TRBV19 and TRBJ2-7, with D tentatively TRBD1 (7 bases). The CDR3 spans 12 residues. Germline CDR1 is LNHDA and CDR2 is SQIVND (reference sequence). V lost 5 bases and J 3 bases, leaving 8 bases between the germline ends. The whole variable domain, remainder taken from reference TRBV19 and TRBJ2-7, is DGGITQSPKYLFRKEGQNVTLSCEQNLNHDAMYWYRQDPGQGLRLIYYSQIVNDFQKGDIAEGYSVSREKKESFPLTVTSAQKNPTAFYLCASSQGGYEQYFGPGTRLTVT.